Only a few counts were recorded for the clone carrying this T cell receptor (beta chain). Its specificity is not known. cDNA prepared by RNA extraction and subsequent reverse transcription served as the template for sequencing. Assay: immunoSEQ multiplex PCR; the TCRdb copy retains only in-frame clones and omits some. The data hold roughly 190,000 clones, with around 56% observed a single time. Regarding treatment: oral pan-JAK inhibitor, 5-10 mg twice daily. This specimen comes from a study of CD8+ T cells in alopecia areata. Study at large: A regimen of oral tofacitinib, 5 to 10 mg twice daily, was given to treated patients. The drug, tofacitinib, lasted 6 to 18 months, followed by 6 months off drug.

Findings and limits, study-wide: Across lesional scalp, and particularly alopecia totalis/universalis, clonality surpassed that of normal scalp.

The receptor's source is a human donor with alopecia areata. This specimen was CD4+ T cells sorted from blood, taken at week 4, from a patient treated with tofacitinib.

CDR3 loop: CASSLMGQGRSADTQYF. The DNA of the CDR3 is TGTGCCAGCAGTTTAATGGGACAGGGGCGATCCGCAGATACGCAGTATTTT. The chain combines TRBV28 with TRBJ2-3; 10 bases agree with TRBD1. Germline V lookup: CDR1 MDHEN, CDR2 SYDVKM. The ends lost 2 bases at V and 4 bases at J; junction bases unmatched: 9. The CDR3 is made up of 17 amino acids.